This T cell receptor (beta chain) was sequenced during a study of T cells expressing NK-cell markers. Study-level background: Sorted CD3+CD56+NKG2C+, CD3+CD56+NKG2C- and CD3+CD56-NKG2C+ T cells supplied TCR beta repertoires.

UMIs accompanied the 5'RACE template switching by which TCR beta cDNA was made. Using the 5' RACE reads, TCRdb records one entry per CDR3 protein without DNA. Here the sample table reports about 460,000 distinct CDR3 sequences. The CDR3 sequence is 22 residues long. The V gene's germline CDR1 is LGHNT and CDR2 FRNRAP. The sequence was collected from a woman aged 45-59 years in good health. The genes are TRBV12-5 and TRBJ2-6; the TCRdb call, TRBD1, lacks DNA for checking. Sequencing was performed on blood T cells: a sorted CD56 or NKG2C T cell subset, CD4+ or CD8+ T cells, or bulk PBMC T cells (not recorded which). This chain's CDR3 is CASGISPDGTAANPSGANVLTF.